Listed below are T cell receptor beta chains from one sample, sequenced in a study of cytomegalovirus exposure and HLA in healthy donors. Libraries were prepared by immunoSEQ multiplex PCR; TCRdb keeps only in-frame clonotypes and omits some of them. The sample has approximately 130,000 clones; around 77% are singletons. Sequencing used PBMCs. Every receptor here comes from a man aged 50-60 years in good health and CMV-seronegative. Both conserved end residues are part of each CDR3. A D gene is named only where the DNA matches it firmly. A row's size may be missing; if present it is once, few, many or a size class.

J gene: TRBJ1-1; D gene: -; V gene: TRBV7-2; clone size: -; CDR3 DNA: TGTGCCAGCAGCCTACAGGGCGATAGTACTGAAGCTTTCTTT; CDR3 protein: CASSLQGDSTEAFF
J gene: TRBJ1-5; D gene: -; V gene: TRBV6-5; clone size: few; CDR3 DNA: TGTGCCAGCAGTTATTCTAAACTTCAGCCCCAGCATTTT; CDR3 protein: CASSYSKLQPQHF
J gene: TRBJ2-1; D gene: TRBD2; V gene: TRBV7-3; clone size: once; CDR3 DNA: TGTGCCAGCAGCTTAAGAGTGGGACTAGCGGGAGGAGTAGGCAATGAGCAGTTCTTC; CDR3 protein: CASSLRVGLAGGVGNEQFF
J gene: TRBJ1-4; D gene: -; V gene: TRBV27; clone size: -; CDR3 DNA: TGTGCCAGCAGTTGGAGGTACCTAAGCCGTTATGAAAAACTGTTTTTT; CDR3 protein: CASSWRYLSRYEKLFF
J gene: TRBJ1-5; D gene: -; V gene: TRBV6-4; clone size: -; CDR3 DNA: TGTGCCAGCAGTGACTCGTTAGTCCTTGGACCCAGGGCCGAGGATGAAAGCAATCAGCCCCAGCATTTT; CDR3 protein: CASSDSLVLGPRAEDESNQPQHF
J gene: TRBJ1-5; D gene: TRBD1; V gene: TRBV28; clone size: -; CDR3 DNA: TGTGCCAGCACCCGGACAGGGGTGAACAATCAGCCCCAGCATTTT; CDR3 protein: CASTRTGVNNQPQHF
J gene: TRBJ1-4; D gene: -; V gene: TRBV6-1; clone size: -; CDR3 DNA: TGTGCCAGCAGTGAATCGCACGGAGCGGCTAATGAAAAACTGTTTTTT; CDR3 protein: CASSESHGAANEKLFF
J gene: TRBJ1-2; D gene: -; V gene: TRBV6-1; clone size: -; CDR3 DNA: TGTGCCAGCAGTGAAGTAGGGGTTCGCTATGGCTACACCTTC; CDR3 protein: CASSEVGVRYGYTF
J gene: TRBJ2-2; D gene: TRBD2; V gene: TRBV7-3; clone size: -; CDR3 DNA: TGTGCCAGCAGCTTAAGTAGCGGGAGCGGGGAGCTGTTTTTT; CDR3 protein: CASSLSSGSGELFF
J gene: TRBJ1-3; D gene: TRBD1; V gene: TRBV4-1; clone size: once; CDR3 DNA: TGCGCCAGCAGCAAACGGACAGGGGTTAGTGGAAACACCATATATTTT; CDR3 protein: CASSKRTGVSGNTIYF
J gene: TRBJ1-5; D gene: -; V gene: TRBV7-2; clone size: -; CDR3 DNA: TGTGCCAGCAGCCCAACCTATAGCAATCAGCCCCAGCATTTT; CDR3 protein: CASSPTYSNQPQHF
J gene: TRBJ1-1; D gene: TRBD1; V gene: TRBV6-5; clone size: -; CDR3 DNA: TGTGCCAGCAGTCTCCGGGACAGGAACACTGAAGCTTTCTTT; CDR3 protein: CASSLRDRNTEAFF
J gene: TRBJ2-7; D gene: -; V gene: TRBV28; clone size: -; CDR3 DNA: TGTGCCAGCAGTTCCTTTTACGAGCAGTACTTC; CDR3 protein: CASSSFYEQYF
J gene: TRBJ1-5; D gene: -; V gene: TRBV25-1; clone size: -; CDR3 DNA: TGTGCCAGCAGTGTACATTCTAGCAATCAGCCCCAGCATTTT; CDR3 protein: CASSVHSSNQPQHF
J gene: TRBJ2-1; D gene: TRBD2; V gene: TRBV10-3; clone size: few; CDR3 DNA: TGTGCCATCAGTCCGGGACTAGCCCTCAATGAGCAGTTCTTC; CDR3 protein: CAISPGLALNEQFF
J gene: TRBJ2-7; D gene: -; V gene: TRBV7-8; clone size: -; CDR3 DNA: TGTGCCAGCAGCTTCGAGAATCCCTACGAGCAGTACTTC; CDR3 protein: CASSFENPYEQYF
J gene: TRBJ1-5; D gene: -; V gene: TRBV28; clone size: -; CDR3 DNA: TGTGCCAGCAGTTTACTTGGCGGAGGGAACAATCAGCCCCAGCATTTT; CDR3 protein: CASSLLGGGNNQPQHF
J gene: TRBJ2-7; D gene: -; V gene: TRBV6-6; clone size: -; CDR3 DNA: TGTGCCAGCAGTACCTACTACGAGCAGTACTTC; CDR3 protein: CASSTYYEQYF
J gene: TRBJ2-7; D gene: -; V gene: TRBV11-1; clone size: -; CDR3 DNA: TGTGCCAGCAGACCATCTGGGGGGGCGCAGTTCGGCGAGCAGTACTTC; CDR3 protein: CASRPSGGAQFGEQYF
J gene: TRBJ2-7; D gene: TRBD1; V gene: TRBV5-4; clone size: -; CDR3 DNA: TGTGCCAGCAGCGACAGGGTCGCCTACGAGCAGTACTTC; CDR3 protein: CASSDRVAYEQYF
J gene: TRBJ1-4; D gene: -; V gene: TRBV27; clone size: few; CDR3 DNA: TGTGCCAGCAGTGGGGGACTTAATGAAAAACTGTTTTTT; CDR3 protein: CASSGGLNEKLFF
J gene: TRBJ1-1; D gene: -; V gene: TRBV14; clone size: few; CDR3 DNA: TGTGCCAGCAGCCAAGATGGATGGGGCGGCACTGAAGCTTTCTTT; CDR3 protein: CASSQDGWGGTEAFF
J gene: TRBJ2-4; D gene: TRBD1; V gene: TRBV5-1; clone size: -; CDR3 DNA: TGCGCCAGCAGCTCCGGGACAGGGGGCGCGCTAGGGAACATTCAGTACTTC; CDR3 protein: CASSSGTGGALGNIQYF
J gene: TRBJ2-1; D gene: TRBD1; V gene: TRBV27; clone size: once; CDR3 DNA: TGTGCCAGCTCGCACTATGGGGGGGACAGGGGGCTTAATGAGCAGTTCTTC; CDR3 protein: CASSHYGGDRGLNEQFF
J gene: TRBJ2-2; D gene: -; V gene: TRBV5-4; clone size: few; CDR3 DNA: TGTGCCAGCAGCTCAGGTCGGAACTGGGACACCGGGGAGCTGTTTTTT; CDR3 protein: CASSSGRNWDTGELFF
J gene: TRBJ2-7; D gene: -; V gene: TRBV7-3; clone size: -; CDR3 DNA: TGTGCCAGCAGCCTTCCGGCCCAAACACGGGGCGAGCAGTACTTC; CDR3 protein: CASSLPAQTRGEQYF
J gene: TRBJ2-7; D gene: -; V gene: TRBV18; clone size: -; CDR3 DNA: TGTGCCAGCTCCCCGGGTCCCGAAGGCTACGAGCAGTACTTC; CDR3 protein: CASSPGPEGYEQYF
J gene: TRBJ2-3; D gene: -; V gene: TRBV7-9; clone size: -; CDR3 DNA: TGTGCCAGCAGTTCACCCACCGGTTTGGCAGGGGCCGCAGATACGCAGTATTTT; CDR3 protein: CASSSPTGLAGAADTQYF
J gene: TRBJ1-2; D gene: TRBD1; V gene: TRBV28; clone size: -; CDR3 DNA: TGTGCCAGCAGCCTGGACAGGGGAAACTATGGCTACACCTTC; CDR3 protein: CASSLDRGNYGYTF
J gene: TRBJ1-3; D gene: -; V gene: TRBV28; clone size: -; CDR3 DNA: TGTGCCAGCAGTTCATGGGTCTACTCTGGAAACACCATATATTTT; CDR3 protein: CASSSWVYSGNTIYF
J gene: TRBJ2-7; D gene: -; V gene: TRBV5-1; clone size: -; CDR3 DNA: TGCGCCAGCAGCTTGGCGTCTTCCTACGAGCAGTACTTC; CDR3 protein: CASSLASSYEQYF
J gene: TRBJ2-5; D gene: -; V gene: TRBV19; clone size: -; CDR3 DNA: TGTGCCAGTAAGGTCAGGGTATCCCAAGAGACCCAGTACTTC; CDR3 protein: CASKVRVSQETQYF